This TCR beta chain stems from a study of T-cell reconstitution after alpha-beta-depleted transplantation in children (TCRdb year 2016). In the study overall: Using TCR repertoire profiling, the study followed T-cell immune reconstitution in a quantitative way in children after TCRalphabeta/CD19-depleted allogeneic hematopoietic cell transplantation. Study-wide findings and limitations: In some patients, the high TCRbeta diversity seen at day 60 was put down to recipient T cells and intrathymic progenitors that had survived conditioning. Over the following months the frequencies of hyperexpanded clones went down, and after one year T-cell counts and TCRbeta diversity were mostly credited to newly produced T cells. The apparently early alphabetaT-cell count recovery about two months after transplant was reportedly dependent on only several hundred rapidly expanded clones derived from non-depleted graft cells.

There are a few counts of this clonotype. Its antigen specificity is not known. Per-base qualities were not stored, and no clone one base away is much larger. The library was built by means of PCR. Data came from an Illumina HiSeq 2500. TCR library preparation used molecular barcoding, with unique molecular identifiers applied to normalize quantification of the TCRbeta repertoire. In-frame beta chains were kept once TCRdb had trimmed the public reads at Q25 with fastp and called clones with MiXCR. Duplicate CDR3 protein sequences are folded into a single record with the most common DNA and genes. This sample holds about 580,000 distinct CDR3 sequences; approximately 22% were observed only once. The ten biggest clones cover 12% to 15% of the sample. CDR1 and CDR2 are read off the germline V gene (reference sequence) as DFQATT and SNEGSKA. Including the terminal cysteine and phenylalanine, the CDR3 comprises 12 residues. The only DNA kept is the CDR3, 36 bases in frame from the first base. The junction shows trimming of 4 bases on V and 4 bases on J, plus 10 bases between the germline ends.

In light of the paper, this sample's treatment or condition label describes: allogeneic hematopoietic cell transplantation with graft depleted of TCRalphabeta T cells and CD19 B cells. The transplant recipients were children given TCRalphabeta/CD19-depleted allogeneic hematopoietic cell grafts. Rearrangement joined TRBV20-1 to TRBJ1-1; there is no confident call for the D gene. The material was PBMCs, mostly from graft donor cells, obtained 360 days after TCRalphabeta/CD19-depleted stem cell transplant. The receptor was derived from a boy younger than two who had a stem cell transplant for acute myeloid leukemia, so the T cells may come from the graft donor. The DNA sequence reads TGCAGTGCTAATCTCTTAGGCACTGAAGCTTTCTTT. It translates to CSANLLGTEAFF.